The T cell receptor (beta chain) described here comes from a study of T cells in Graves' hyperthyroidism and ophthalmopathy. There were TCR beta CDR3 regions amplified from RNA transcripts. During a first-round RT-PCR of the TCR CDR3, the HTBI primer set was used. Each CDR3 protein is one row after TCRdb ran MiXCR on the multiplex PCR reads. The sample lists around 500,000 distinct CDR3 sequences; 14% were seen once. Germline V lookup: CDR1 SGHRS, CDR2 YFSETQ. Germline trimming cut 4 bases from V and 5 bases from J; bases unmatched to any gene: 6. CDR3 size: 14 residues. Sequencing input: blood. The chain employs TRBV5-1 and TRBJ2-5, with 9 bases fitting TRBD1. This clonotype was sampled from a woman between 18 and 29 years old with Graves' hyperthyroidism. The CDR3 bases are TGCGCCAGCAGCCCAGGGACAGGGAGCGAGACCCAGTACTTC. Translation: CASSPGTGSETQYF.